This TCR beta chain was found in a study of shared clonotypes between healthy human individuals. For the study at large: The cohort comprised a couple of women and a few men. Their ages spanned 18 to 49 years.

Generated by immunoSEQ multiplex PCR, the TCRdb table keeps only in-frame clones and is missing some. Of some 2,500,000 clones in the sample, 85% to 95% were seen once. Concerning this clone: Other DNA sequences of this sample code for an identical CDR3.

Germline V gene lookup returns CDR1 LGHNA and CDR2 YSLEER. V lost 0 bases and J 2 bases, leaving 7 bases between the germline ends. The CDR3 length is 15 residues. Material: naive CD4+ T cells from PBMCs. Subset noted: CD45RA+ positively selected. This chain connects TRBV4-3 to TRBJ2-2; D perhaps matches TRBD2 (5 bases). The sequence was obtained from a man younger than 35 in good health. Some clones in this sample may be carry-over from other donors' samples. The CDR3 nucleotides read TGCGCCAGCAGCCAAGACGCGGGCAACACCGGGGAGCTGTTTTTT. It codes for CASSQDAGNTGELFF.